This entry lists 16 T cell receptor beta chains sequenced from one sample in a study of high-grade serous ovarian cancer treatment subgroups. The table came from immunoSEQ multiplex PCR; TCRdb's copy has only in-frame clones and leaves some out. The repertoire holds under 1,500 clones, with around 77% as singletons. Tumor samples were taken before definitive surgery or chemotherapy. Material: tumor tissue. The receptors stem from a human donor with high-grade serous ovarian cancer.

The rearrangement joins TRBV13 to TRBJ2-7; the match to TRBD1 covers 8 bases. The trim removed 5 bases at V and 6 bases at J, leaving 9 bases unmatched. Germline CDR1 is PRHDT and CDR2 is FYEKMQ (reference sequence). The CDR3 runs to 14 residues. The CDR3 loop is CASSKGQGLVEQYF. As DNA, the CDR3 is TGTGCCAGCAGCAAAGGACAGGGTTTGGTCGAGCAGTACTTC.

This clone was detected a few times. The CDR3 DNA is TGTGCCAGCAGCTTGAACAGGGATTACACTGAAGCTTTCTTT. Amino acid sequence: CASSLNRDYTEAFF. The chain employs TRBV5-6 and TRBJ1-1, with D maybe TRBD1 (6 bases). CDR3 length equals 14 residues. Germline V lookup: CDR1 SGHDT, CDR2 YYEEEE. The germline V and J ends were trimmed by 1 base and 3 bases, with 10 bases remaining between them.

This clone was counted a few times. The V and J genes are TRBV7-8 and TRBJ1-5, with 8 bases aligning to TRBD1. With 6 bases clipped from V and 2 bases from J, the junction kept 3 bases outside the gene matches. Germline CDR1 reads SGHVS; CDR2 reads FQNEAQ. This CDR3 region has 14 residues. CDR3 sequence (DNA): TGTGCCAGCAGTCCGGGACAGGGCAATCAGCCCCAGCATTTT. Its translation: CASSPGQGNQPQHF.

The V call is TRBV4-3, the J call TRBJ2-3; 8 nucleotides match TRBD2. The CDR3 is 15 amino acids. With V trimmed by 3 bases and J by 8 bases, 10 bases remained unmatched. Germline-derived CDR1 and CDR2 are LGHNA and YSLEER. The CDR3 reads CASSQMGLEIGTQYF. The CDR3 bases are TGCGCCAGCAGCCAGATGGGACTAGAAATTGGTACGCAGTATTTT.

The gene calls are TRBV2 and TRBJ2-7; no firm D call. In germline, CDR1 is SNHLY, CDR2 FYNNEI. V lost 4 bases and J lost 9, with 10 bases in between. The CDR3 runs 11 residues. The CDR3 protein is CASSVGVGQYF. Here the CDR3 DNA reads TGTGCCAGCAGTGTTGGCGTCGGGCAGTACTTC.

The chain recombines TRBV11-2 with TRBJ2-7; 7 bases line up with TRBD2. With 4 bases clipped from V and 2 bases from J, the junction kept 5 bases outside the gene matches. The CDR3 runs 14 residues. Germline V gives CDR1 SGHAT, CDR2 FQNNGV. In DNA, the CDR3 is TGTGCCAGCAGCTATCCGGGACTAACCTACGAGCAGTACTTC. Translated, it gives CASSYPGLTYEQYF.

The chain links TRBV9 to TRBJ2-5; no firm D call. V was clipped by 3 bases and J by 2 bases, with 20 bases between them. Germline V CDR1 and CDR2: SGDLS, YYNGEE. This CDR3 spans 17 amino acids. In DNA, the CDR3 is TGTGCCAGCAGCGCGAGTGGCTACACGCTGACACAAGAGACCCAGTACTTC. This gives the protein CASSASGYTLTQETQYF.

The V gene is TRBV7-3, the J gene TRBJ2-2; 9 nucleotides align to TRBD1. This CDR3 spans 18 amino acids. Germline loops: CDR1 SGHTA, CDR2 FQGTGA. V shed 1 base, J shed 6 bases, and the junction held 12 bases outside the gene matches. CDR3 loop: CASSLMVGGQGGSGELFF. CDR3 nucleotide sequence: TGTGCCAGCAGCTTAATGGTCGGGGGACAGGGCGGGTCCGGGGAGCTGTTTTTT.

The V gene is TRBV7-9, the J gene TRBJ2-7; D possibly matches TRBD1 or TRBD2 (5 bases each). The CDR3 contains 16 residues. Trimming removed 5 bases at V and 4 bases at J, with 21 bases between. CDR1 is SEHNR, CDR2 FQNEAQ, per germline (reference sequence). DNA of the CDR3: TGTGCCAGCAGCGAAGAAGGGACCGGCCAGCTGTACGAGCAGTACTTC. It encodes CASSEEGTGQLYEQYF.

The chain combines TRBV4-3 with TRBJ1-5; D ambiguous. Germline lookup yields CDR1 LGHNA and CDR2 YSLEER. The ends were cut back, 0 bases at V and 7 bases at J, with 16 bases in the middle. This CDR3 spans 16 amino acids. CDR3 loop: CASSQDLADRNQPQHF. The CDR3, as DNA: TGCGCCAGCAGCCAAGATCTGGCCGACCGTAACCAGCCCCAGCATTTT.

The count of this clone is one. The chain joins TRBV28 to TRBJ1-6; D unclear. The V gene lost 5 bases and the J gene lost 0 bases, with 14 bases spanning the gap. This CDR3 contains 17 residues. From germline, CDR1 is MDHEN and CDR2 SYDVKM. This CDR3 is CASSHRSQGSYNSPLHF. CDR3 bases: TGTGCCAGCAGTCACCGTAGCCAAGGCTCCTATAATTCACCCCTCCACTTT.

The chain links TRBV28 to TRBJ2-1, with TRBD1 as a possible D gene (7 bases). The CDR3 has 14 residues. V lost 6 bases to trimming and J lost 4 bases, with 13 bases between them. Germline loops: CDR1 MDHEN, CDR2 SYDVKM. The CDR3 region has the DNA TGTGCCAGCAGACCTCCAGGGGGGTACAATGAGCAGTTCTTC. Residues: CASRPPGGYNEQFF.

This clone turned up a few times. The J gene is TRBJ2-7, the V gene TRBV2; 7 nucleotides match TRBD2. Germline V CDR1 and CDR2: SNHLY, FYNNEI. The CDR3 has 14 amino acids. V gave up 10 bases and J gave up 3 bases; unmatched junction bases: 12. CDR3 coding DNA: TGTGCCATAGACAGCCGGGACTATCTCTACGAGCAGTACTTC. Residues: CAIDSRDYLYEQYF.

The CDR3 loop is CASSPLRQDGIEKLFF. CDR3 DNA sequence: TGTGCCAGCAGTCCCCTCCGACAGGACGGAATTGAAAAACTGTTTTTT. The rearrangement links TRBV6-6 to TRBJ1-4; tentatively, D is TRBD1 (6 bases). The CDR3 is 16 amino acids. Germline CDR1 reads MNHNY; CDR2 reads SVGAGI (reference sequence). V lost 5 bases to trimming and J lost 7 bases, with 20 bases between them.

The chain joins TRBV2 to TRBJ1-5; D is uncertain. The CDR3 is made up of 16 amino acids. V lost 6 bases to trimming and J lost 2 bases, with 17 bases between them. Germline V gives CDR1 SNHLY, CDR2 FYNNEI. CDR3 DNA: TGTGCCAGCAGGGAGTCTCGAGGGCGCCGCAATCAGCCCCAGCATTTT. Amino acid sequence: CASRESRGRRNQPQHF.

The gene calls are TRBV27 and TRBJ2-5; 12 bases line up with TRBD2. J gave up 7 bases and V 5 bases, and 20 bases lay outside the gene matches. This CDR3 contains 19 residues. Germline V gives CDR1 MNHEY, CDR2 SMNVEV (reference sequence). The CDR3 nucleotides read TGTGCCAGCAGTAGGGCTAGCGGGAGGGGAGAAATGGGAGGATGGACCCAGTACTTC. This gives the protein CASSRASGRGEMGGWTQYF.